The T cell receptor (beta chain) under discussion was sequenced for a study of cytomegalovirus exposure and HLA in healthy donors. Study findings and constraints: Sequencing depth roughly uniform across donors was assumed in presence/absence analyses. In a later analysis, TCR beta V- and J-gene trimming was associated with a missense DCLRE1C variant. Available immune exposure information covered CMV serostatus only.

The PCR was carried out with 60 Vbeta primers and 13 Jbeta primers. Clones were read by immunoSEQ multiplex PCR, and TCRdb kept only the in-frame ones, dropping some. The sample yields roughly 200,000 clones, about 80% seen once. Concerning this clone itself: Its antigen remains unknown.

The material sequenced was PBMCs. This sequence was found in a woman aged 55 to 70 in good health and CMV-seropositive.

CDR3 region: CASSVGLAGGLSYEQYF. CDR3 DNA: TGTGCCAGCAGCGTTGGACTAGCGGGGGGGCTCTCCTACGAGCAGTACTTC. The chain uses TRBV11-1 and TRBJ2-7; 15 bases match TRBD2. V dropped 5 bases and J dropped 0; count of bases not matched to a gene: 5. The germline V gene has CDR1 SGHAT and CDR2 FQDESV (reference sequence). The CDR3 runs 17 residues.